The 7 T cell receptor beta chains given below trace back to one sample, sequenced in a study of cytomegalovirus exposure and HLA in healthy donors. Primers: 60 Vbeta forward and 13 Jbeta reverse. Repertoires were generated with immunoSEQ multiplex PCR, while TCRdb's copy carries only in-frame clones and drops some. Of some 110,000 clones in the sample, over 60% were seen once. The sequenced sample was PBMCs. The receptors were gathered from a woman in her thirties or forties in good health and CMV-seropositive.

V gene TRBV28 combines with J gene TRBJ2-1; 8 bases fit TRBD1. The CDR3 has 15 residues. Trimming cost V 6 bases and J 7 bases; bases outside gene matches: 11. In germline, CDR1 is MDHEN, CDR2 SYDVKM. CDR3: CASRPRGRGKNEQFF. The CDR3 bases are TGTGCCAGCAGGCCCAGGGGGCGCGGAAAAAATGAGCAGTTCTTC.

V gene TRBV7-2 combines with J gene TRBJ2-7; the match to TRBD1 covers 8 bases. The CDR3 has 13 amino acids. The germline V gene encodes CDR1 SGHTA and CDR2 FQGNSA. V lost 6 bases to trimming and J lost 6 bases; unmatched junction nucleotides: 7. The CDR3 region has the DNA TGTGCCAGCAGTGCCGGACAGGGCCTCGAGCAGTACTTC. Its translation is CASSAGQGLEQYF.

The table lists this clone with a few counts. The chain carries TRBV27 and TRBJ2-7; D possibly corresponds to TRBD1 (6 bases). V shed 8 bases and J shed 4 bases, with 15 bases lying between them. The CDR3 is 13 amino acids. CDR1 and CDR2 (germline): MNHEY, SMNVEV (reference sequence). This chain's CDR3 is CASAITQGYEQYF. The CDR3 nucleotides are TGTGCCAGCGCAATAACTCAGGGGTACGAGCAGTACTTC.

The rearrangement joins TRBV20-1 to TRBJ1-1; no reliable D call. There are 11 residues in the CDR3. Trimming removed 5 bases from V and 10 bases from J, with 14 bases in between. Germline V gives CDR1 DFQATT, CDR2 SNEGSKA (reference sequence). This CDR3 reads CSAPIVRGAFF. The DNA of the CDR3 is TGCAGTGCTCCGATTGTGCGGGGAGCTTTCTTT.

This clone was counted only a few times. This sequence joins TRBV29-1 and TRBJ2-1; 7 bases map to TRBD2. The CDR3 is 14 amino acids. Germline V lookup: CDR1 SQVTM, CDR2 ANQGSEA. Trimming took 7 bases from V and 6 from J; bases not matched to a gene: 12. CDR3 nucleotide sequence: TGCAGCGGTGAGCGGGGCGGTATGGGCAATGAGCAGTTCTTC. It translates to CSGERGGMGNEQFF.

This chain connects TRBV5-1 to TRBJ2-2; 8 positions match TRBD1. Germline CDR1 SGHRS, CDR2 YFSETQ. V was clipped by 4 bases and J by 7 bases; unmatched bases: 6. The CDR3 is 14 amino acids. The CDR3 spells CASSADRVDGELFF. CDR3 bases: TGCGCCAGCAGCGCGGACAGGGTTGACGGGGAGCTGTTTTTT.

This clone was seen only a few times. The sample contains more than one DNA sequence encoding this CDR3. This chain joins TRBV6-1 and TRBJ1-2, with TRBD1 identical over 7 bases. Germline trimming cut 5 bases from V and 8 bases from J; bases unmatched to any gene: 5. Germline V gene lookup returns CDR1 MNHNS and CDR2 SASEGT. The CDR3 loop spans 12 amino acids. The CDR3 bases are TGTGCCAGCAGTCCGACAGGGAGGGGCTACACCTTC. Residues: CASSPTGRGYTF.